The present entry profiles one TCR beta chain with its context. Its antigen is currently not known. One base away there is no much larger clone; base qualities are not given. The method was the immunoSEQ multiplex PCR assay. Rearranged TCR beta chain sequences were amplified with the hsTCRB Kit following the manufacturer's protocol. Sequencing of TCRB libraries was carried out on an Illumina MiSeq. The paper's processing steps were these. The proprietary platform of the kit vendor was used for demultiplexing, trimming and gene mapping. Sourced from immuneACCESS, this table was stored by TCRdb with only in-frame sequences that have V and J called. A share of the clones is absent; for the studies checked, an unresolved V gene accounts for under half, and the remainder has no known explanation. V, J and clone size are those of that table, while D and trimming were read from the DNA. This sample is represented by about 68,000 clones; almost 85% of them were singletons. The top ten clones comprise 9.5% to 15% of the sample.

The CDR3 holds 12 amino acids from the cysteine to the phenylalanine. The retained sequence is limited to the CDR3, 36 bases, with the frame set at the first base. According to the germline V gene, CDR1 reads LGHNT and CDR2 reads FRNRAP. Trimming costs V 4 bases and J 12 bases, and their ends lie 15 bases apart. What the time point label conveys for this sample: week 35, safety follow-up. Each vaccine dose was 300 ug of a 20-mer mutant IDH1 peptide in Montanide, given subcutaneously with topical imiquimod. Across visits V03 through V10, patients got a total of eight vaccinations, given in weeks 1, 3, 5, 7, 11, 15, 19 and 23. Donors had newly diagnosed WHO grade 3 or 4 IDH1-mutant astrocytomas with loss of nuclear ATRX. The samples were drawn from NOA16, a multicentre, single-arm, open-label phase I trial in Germany that tested a mutant IDH1 peptide vaccine in humans for the first time. Genomic DNA for TCRB sequencing was isolated from EDTA blood with the DNeasy Blood and Tissue Kit.

This specimen comes from a study of a mutant IDH1 vaccine in newly diagnosed glioma (dated by TCRdb to the early 2020s). Study-wide context: Vaccination began 4-6 weeks after radiotherapy alone, or alongside temozolomide cycles in the chemotherapy-containing groups. Before enrollment, patients had received standard therapy of radiotherapy alone, temozolomide alone, or radiochemotherapy with temozolomide; most received the combination. The week-35 safety follow-up took place at visit V12, and the week-47 end of study took place at visit V13. Longitudinal TCRB deep sequencing was done for 25 to 30 treated patients, wherever samples were available for exploratory analyses. Six visits were used for peripheral blood collection: V03 (baseline), V05, V07, V10, V12 and V13. Of the approximately 34 patients who were treated, around 60% were male and roughly 38% were female, and the mean age was roughly 40 years.

Study-wide conclusions, independent of this receptor: Availability determined which PBMC samples were chosen for TCRB deep sequencing. Across multiple MHC alleles, vaccine-induced immune responses were seen in nearly 95% of patients. According to the authors, sample limitations meant that analyses of patient blood samples could not be reproduced. Pseudoprogression appeared unrelated to alterations in the top peripheral T cell clonotypes detected by TCRB sequencing.

The sequencing used PBMCs, collected from a glioma patient whose treatment included an IDH1 peptide vaccine. This sequence originates from a man younger than 35 with glioma. The rearrangement combines TRBV12-5 with TRBJ1-1; confidence is insufficient to name the D gene. The nucleotide sequence is TGTGCTAGTGGTTCGGACTTGGTTCGGACTTTCTTT. The encoded protein is CASGSDLVRTFF.